One sample yielded the 9 T cell receptor beta chains listed below, sequenced in a study of blood T cells in healthy people across ages. Using a J-beta primer mix together with a sample-barcoded 5' primer, a second PCR was run for about 6 to 12 cycles. TCRdb processed the 5' RACE reads anew with MiXCR; each CDR3 protein has one entry. The repertoire consists of fewer than 800,000 distinct CDR3 sequences, with 25% occurring once and the leading ten covering 9.4%. The same data also went into a second study, on T cells of mothers and their children.

Sequencing used blood. The receptors shown here come from a boy aged 5-17 years in good health.

This clonotype appeared a few times. The chain links TRBV12-3 or TRBV12-4 to TRBJ2-5; D is perhaps TRBD2 (7 bases). Trimming left V 6 bases short and J 5 bases short, with 13 bases between. This CDR3 has 13 amino acids. The CDR3 nucleotides read TGTGCCAGCAGCGGGGGGCGACTGGAGACCCAGTACTTC. Protein product: CASSGGRLETQYF.

V gene TRBV4-1 combines with J gene TRBJ1-1; unclear D gene. This CDR3 comprises 13 residues. Germline V gives CDR1 MGHRA, CDR2 YSYEKL. V lost 8 bases to trimming and J lost 1 base, with 11 bases between them. The CDR3 region is CASRVSGNTEAFF. The CDR3 coding sequence is TGCGCCAGCCGCGTATCGGGGAACACTGAAGCTTTCTTT.

A note on this clonotype: Given the absence of the conserved phenylalanine or tryptophan at the CDR3 end, a read error is likely. The limits of the CDR3 on the DNA are not certain, so only TCRdb's listed CDR3 is given. The V gene is TRBV12-3 or TRBV12-4, the J gene TRBJ2-2; whether TRBD1, the table's D call, matches the DNA was not checked. 13 amino acids form the CDR3, both terminal residues included. CDR3 protein: CASSGPGQGVVSI.

This clonotype occurred a few times. The CDR3, as DNA: TGTGCCAGCAGAGCTTCGCAAGAGACCCAGTACTTC. It yields the protein CASRASQETQYF. The chain couples TRBV7-9 to TRBJ2-5; no reliable D call. From germline, CDR1 is SEHNR and CDR2 FQNEAQ (reference sequence). V dropped 6 bases and J dropped 2 bases, with 7 bases sitting between them. The CDR3 covers 12 residues. The full variable domain, its missing parts supplied by reference TRBV7-9 and TRBJ2-5, is DTGVSQNPRHKITKRGQNVTFRCDPISEHNRLYWYRQTLGQGPEFLTYFQNEAQLEKSRLLSDRFSAERPKGSFSTLEIQRTEQGDSAMYLCASRASQETQYFGPGTRLLVL.

This chain uses TRBV29-1 with TRBJ1-2; D not certain. Deletions cut 5 bases from V and 3 bases from J, with 13 bases between. Germline V gene sequence: CDR1 SQVTM, CDR2 ANQGSEA. CDR3 length: 13 amino acids. Written as DNA, the CDR3 is TGCAGCGTTTGGGTACGGATGGACTATGGCTACACCTTC. Translation gives CSVWVRMDYGYTF.

The chain recombines TRBV3-1 with TRBJ2-7; 11 bases map to TRBD1. The CDR3 runs to 14 residues. Germline lookup yields CDR1 LGHDT and CDR2 YNNKEL (reference sequence). V was pared by 2 bases and J by 7 bases, with 4 bases of the junction left unmatched. Here the CDR3 reads CASSQPGTGGEQYF. The CDR3 nucleotides are TGTGCCAGCAGCCAACCCGGGACAGGGGGTGAGCAGTACTTC.

There are a few counts of this clonotype. The chain is built from TRBV12-3 or TRBV12-4 and TRBJ1-2; D perhaps matches TRBD1 (5 bases). With 2 bases removed from V and 5 bases from J, the gap between germline ends came to 12 bases. The length of the CDR3 is 14 residues. The CDR3 spells CASSLSGEMYGYTF. As DNA, the CDR3 is TGTGCCAGCAGTTTATCGGGGGAGATGTATGGCTACACCTTC.

This clonotype was observed a single time. The CDR3 protein is CASNPGLEFVEQFF. CDR3 DNA: TGTGCCAGCAACCCGGGACTAGAATTCGTTGAGCAGTTCTTC. This chain links TRBV7-9 with TRBJ2-5; 8 positions agree with TRBD2. Matching the DNA end better, TRBJ2-1 makes the J call doubtful. The CDR3 is 14 amino acids. CDR1 is SEHNR and CDR2 is FQNEAQ in the germline V gene (reference sequence).

This clonotype was seen a few times. This chain connects TRBV5-5 to TRBJ1-6, with 10 bases aligning to TRBD1. CDR3 length equals 16 residues. Germline lookup yields CDR1 SGHKS and CDR2 YYEKEE (reference sequence). The junction had 0 bases not matched to a gene; V was cut back by 3 bases and J by 0 bases. The CDR3 bases are TGTGCCAGCAGCTGGGACAGGGGCTCCTATAATTCACCCCTCCACTTT. It encodes CASSWDRGSYNSPLHF.